This entry lists 3 T cell receptor beta chains sequenced from one sample in a study of OX40 agonist ivuxolimab in advanced cancers. Produced via immunoSEQ multiplex PCR; TCRdb's table is partial and in-frame only. The sample records 100,000 or so clones, about nine tenths being singletons. Sequencing was performed on CD4+ or CD8+ T cells sorted from blood, taken in a trial of the OX40 agonist ivuxolimab. The receptors shown here come from an adult with an advanced solid tumor such as melanoma, head and neck, liver or kidney cancer.

In its sample, this clone was seen once. The rearrangement joins TRBV5-1 to TRBJ1-1; 10 positions match TRBD1. The germline CDR1 and CDR2 sequences are SGHRS and YFSETQ. Trimming cost V 4 bases and J 0 bases; bases outside gene matches: 9. This CDR3 region has 17 residues. CDR3 region: CASSVATGGALNTEAFF. DNA for the CDR3: TGCGCCAGCAGCGTTGCGACAGGGGGCGCCCTGAACACTGAAGCTTTCTTT.

The chain is built from TRBV25-1 and TRBJ2-1, with TRBD2 matching over 9 bases. From germline, CDR1 is MGHDK and CDR2 SYGVNS. The CDR3 is made up of 17 amino acids. Trimming took 3 bases from V and 1 from J; bases not matched to a gene: 7. CDR3 in amino acids: CASSDSSGRRSYNEQFF. CDR3 DNA: TGTGCCAGCAGTGACAGTAGCGGGAGACGGTCCTACAATGAGCAGTTCTTC.

The J gene is TRBJ2-7, the V gene TRBV7-2; either TRBD1 or TRBD2 may supply D (7 bases each). The V end lost 1 base, the J end lost 0 bases, and 13 bases lay between the germline ends. The CDR3 extends over 16 amino acids. Germline V lookup: CDR1 SGHTA, CDR2 FQGNSA. DNA of the CDR3: TGTGCCAGCAGCTTAGGGGGAGGGGGCGCCTCCTACGAGCAGTACTTC. Translation gives CASSLGGGGASYEQYF.